A single sample gave rise to the 20 T cell receptor beta chains below, sequenced in a study of blood T cell repertoires in COVID-19. TCRdb's copy holds only in-frame clones and misses some; the assay was immunoSEQ multiplex PCR. The table has tens of thousands of clones, more than 70% seen once. The source material was peripheral blood. All receptors derive from a human donor in a cohort sampled during active COVID-19.

The J gene is TRBJ2-3, the V gene TRBV28, with 8 bases lining up with TRBD1. CDR1 and CDR2 from the germline V gene are MDHEN and SYDVKM. CDR3 length: 14 residues. The V segment lost 7 bases and the J segment 3 bases; nucleotides outside the gene matches: 6. The CDR3 DNA reads as TGTGCCAGCAAACCCACAGGGGGGACAGATACGCAGTATTTT. Translated, it gives CASKPTGGTDTQYF.

The CDR3 DNA reads as TGTGCCAGCAGCTTAACAGGGGCTGTTACAGGGGGAATTGGTGAAGCTTTCTTT. It encodes CASSLTGAVTGGIGEAFF. V is TRBV7-3 and J is TRBJ1-1; 8 nucleotides agree with TRBD1. The length of the CDR3 is 18 residues. With V trimmed by 0 bases and J by 7 bases, 16 bases remained unmatched. Germline loops: CDR1 SGHTA, CDR2 FQGTGA.

This chain links TRBV27 with TRBJ2-4; D may be TRBD1 (5 bases). Between the trimmed V and J ends, which lost 4 bases and 0 bases, there was a span of 10 bases. Looked up from germline, CDR1 is MNHEY and CDR2 is SMNVEV (reference sequence). The CDR3 extends over 15 amino acids. CDR3 loop: CASSSDSLAKNIQYF. CDR3 coding DNA: TGTGCCAGCAGTTCTGACAGCTTAGCCAAAAACATTCAGTACTTC.

This sequence joins TRBV4-2 and TRBJ2-7; 8 nucleotides line up with TRBD2. The germline V gene has CDR1 LGHNA and CDR2 YNFKEQ. The CDR3 length is 15 residues. The J segment lost 2 bases and the V segment lost 0 bases, leaving 3 bases of the junction unmatched. The CDR3 loop is CASSQDTGLAYEQYF. CDR3 DNA sequence: TGTGCCAGCAGCCAAGATACGGGACTAGCCTACGAGCAGTACTTC.

The CDR3 DNA reads TGTGCCAGTAGTATAGCAGGGTTCACTGAAGCTTTCTTT. Encoded protein: CASSIAGFTEAFF. This sequence joins TRBV19 and TRBJ1-1; a weak D match, TRBD1 (5 bases). Germline CDR1 and CDR2: LNHDA and SQIVND (reference sequence). V lost 1 base and J lost 4, with 7 bases in between. The CDR3 consists of 13 residues.

V usage is TRBV6-5 and J usage is TRBJ1-1; 8 bases agree with TRBD1. Germline V gives CDR1 MNHEY, CDR2 SVGAGI. The junction had 7 bases not matched to a gene; V was cut back by 6 bases and J by 1 base. This CDR3 contains 15 residues. DNA of the CDR3: TGTGCCAGCAGAAGCTACAGGGGGAAGAACACTGAAGCTTTCTTT. Translated, it gives CASRSYRGKNTEAFF.

The gene calls are TRBV28 and TRBJ1-1, with 8 positions matching TRBD1. The CDR3 contains 15 residues. The V gene's germline CDR1 is MDHEN and CDR2 SYDVKM. J was trimmed by 11 bases and V by 2 bases; bases with no gene match: 13. The CDR3 reads CASSLGPAGGARAFF. CDR3 in DNA: TGTGCCAGCAGTTTAGGTCCGGCAGGGGGCGCGAGGGCTTTCTTT.

This clone has a single count. The gene calls are TRBV5-4 and TRBJ2-5; D possibly corresponds to TRBD2 (7 bases). CDR3 length: 15 residues. Germline V lookup: CDR1 SGHNT, CDR2 YYREEE (reference sequence). The ends were cut back, 4 bases at V and 2 bases at J, with 15 bases in the middle. The CDR3 DNA follows: TGTGCCAGCAGCAGAACCGGGGGGCCTCAAGAGACCCAGTACTTC. This translates into CASSRTGGPQETQYF. The entire variable domain, with the rest obtained from reference TRBV5-4 and TRBJ2-5, is as follows: ETGVTQSPTHLIKTRGQQVTLRCSSQSGHNTVSWYQQALGQGPQFIFQYYREEENGRGNFPPRFSGLQFPNYSSELNVNALELDDSALYLCASSRTGGPQETQYFGPGTRLLVL.

The rearrangement links TRBV5-1 to TRBJ2-2, with D hard to call. CDR1 SGHRS and CDR2 YFSETQ come from the germline V gene. Trimming stripped 0 bases from V and 2 bases from J, with 11 bases between. This CDR3 spans 16 amino acids. CDR3 coding DNA: TGCGCCAGCAGCTTGGTCGGCGACACCAACACCGGGGAGCTGTTTTTT. It translates to CASSLVGDTNTGELFF. Full variable domain (remainder filled in from reference TRBV5-1 and TRBJ2-2): KAGVTQTPRYLIKTRGQQVTLSCSPISGHRSVSWYQQTPGQGLQFLFEYFSETQRNKGNFPGRFSGRQFSNSRSEMNVSTLELGDSALYLCASSLVGDTNTGELFFGEGSRLTVL.

The rearrangement links TRBV20-1 to TRBJ1-5, with D possibly TRBD1 on 6 matching bases. There are 14 residues in the CDR3. The ends were cut back, 3 bases at V and 6 bases at J, with 15 bases in the middle. CDR1 is DFQATT and CDR2 is SNEGSKA in the germline V gene (reference sequence). CDR3 sequence: CSASQSGVGQPQHF. CDR3 DNA: TGCAGTGCTAGTCAGTCAGGGGTGGGTCAGCCCCAGCATTTT.

This chain links TRBV29-1 with TRBJ2-7, with 8 bases that match TRBD1. CDR1 SQVTM and CDR2 ANQGSEA come from the germline V gene. After removal of 0 bases from V and 6 bases from J, the junction contained 10 bases not matched to a gene. The CDR3 is 15 residues long. The DNA for the CDR3 is TGCAGCGTTGAAGACAGGGGGCGCGGCCTGATCGAGCAGTACTTC. This translates into CSVEDRGRGLIEQYF.

The chain recombines TRBV3-1 (or the pseudogene TRBV3-2) with TRBJ1-1; D is unresolved. The CDR3 sequence is 14 residues long. Germline V gene lookup returns CDR1 LGHDT and CDR2 YNNKEL (reference sequence). Trimming removed 5 bases from V and 1 base from J, with 11 bases in between. Written as DNA, the CDR3 is TGTGCCAGCAGCACCGACATCGCGAACACTGAAGCTTTCTTT. It encodes CASSTDIANTEAFF.

The chain employs TRBV9 and TRBJ2-7; no reliable D call. V was cut by 1 base and J by 3 bases, with 38 bases left in between. CDR1 is SGDLS, CDR2 YYNGEE, per germline. The CDR3 is 23 amino acids. The CDR3 DNA reads TGTGCCAGCAGCGTACGAGGCCCAAGGCTCCCCTCCCTAAGAAGTTGCCCGGGCTACGAGCAGTACTTC. As protein: CASSVRGPRLPSLRSCPGYEQYF.

V gene TRBV5-8 combines with J gene TRBJ1-2, with 7 bases matching TRBD1. There are 16 residues in the CDR3. Trimming at V came to 2 bases and at J to 1 base, leaving 8 bases not matched to a gene. CDR1 is SGHTS, CDR2 YDEGEE, per germline. In DNA, the CDR3 is TGTGCCAGCAGCTTCTCCGGGGACAGCCATAACTATGGCTACACCTTC. This sequence encodes CASSFSGDSHNYGYTF.

The chain links TRBV9 to TRBJ1-1, with TRBD1 matching over 7 bases. Trimming took 4 bases from V and 1 from J; bases not matched to a gene: 4. This CDR3 is 14 amino acids long. The germline V gene encodes CDR1 SGDLS and CDR2 YYNGEE. The CDR3 loop reads CASSRPGGNTEAFF. The DNA for the CDR3 is TGTGCCAGCAGCAGACCAGGGGGGAACACTGAAGCTTTCTTT.

V is TRBV15 and J is TRBJ1-4; 7 bases map to TRBD1. Per the germline V gene, CDR1 is LNHNV and CDR2 is YYDKDF (reference sequence). With V trimmed by 5 bases and J by 2 bases, 5 bases remained unmatched. CDR3 length: 15 residues. The CDR3 DNA reads as TGTGCCACCAGCGGCTACAGGGGTACTAATGAAAAACTGTTTTTT. It is translated as CATSGYRGTNEKLFF.

V gene TRBV4-3 combines with J gene TRBJ2-2; maybe TRBD2 (6 bases). CDR1 and CDR2 (germline): LGHNA, YSLEER. The CDR3 totals 15 residues. The V and J ends lost 1 base and 4 bases respectively, with 10 bases between them. The CDR3 here is CASSQVLAITGELFF. The CDR3 DNA follows: TGCGCCAGCAGCCAAGTTCTAGCGATCACCGGGGAGCTGTTTTTT.

This clone was seen a few times. V usage is TRBV5-1 and J usage is TRBJ2-1; possible D gene TRBD1, 6 bases. V was pared by 0 bases and J by 9 bases, with 10 bases between. The CDR3 spans 13 residues. Germline values: CDR1 SGHRS, CDR2 YFSETQ. CDR3 in DNA: TGCGCCAGCAGCTTGGTGGGGGCCGGTGAGCAGTTCTTC. It specifies CASSLVGAGEQFF.

The rearrangement links TRBV28 to TRBJ2-2; D not resolved. Germline assignment: CDR1 MDHEN and CDR2 SYDVKM. This CDR3 spans 14 amino acids. The V and J ends lost 3 bases and 2 bases respectively, with 7 bases between them. The CDR3 nucleotides read TGTGCCAGCAGTTTTGTGGCTAACACCGGGGAGCTGTTTTTT. This translates into CASSFVANTGELFF.

This chain's CDR3 is CASSWGGGYYGYTF. The CDR3 bases are TGTGCCAGCAGCTGGGGAGGAGGCTACTATGGCTACACCTTC. V and J are TRBV5-4 and TRBJ1-2; D unclear. V was cut by 3 bases and J by 3 bases, with 12 bases left in between. Germline V lookup: CDR1 SGHNT, CDR2 YYREEE (reference sequence). The CDR3 is 14 amino acids. The whole variable domain, remainder taken from reference TRBV5-4 and TRBJ1-2, is ETGVTQSPTHLIKTRGQQVTLRCSSQSGHNTVSWYQQALGQGPQFIFQYYREEENGRGNFPPRFSGLQFPNYSSELNVNALELDDSALYLCASSWGGGYYGYTFGSGTRLTVV.